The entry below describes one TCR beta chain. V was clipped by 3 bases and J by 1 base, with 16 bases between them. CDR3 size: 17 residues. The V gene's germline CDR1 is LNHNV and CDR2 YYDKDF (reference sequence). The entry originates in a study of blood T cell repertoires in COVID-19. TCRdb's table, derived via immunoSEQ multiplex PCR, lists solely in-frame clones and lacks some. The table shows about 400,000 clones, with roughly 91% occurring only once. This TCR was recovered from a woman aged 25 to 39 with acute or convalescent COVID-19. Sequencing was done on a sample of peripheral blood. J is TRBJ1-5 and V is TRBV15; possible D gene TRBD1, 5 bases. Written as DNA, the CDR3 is TGTGCCACCAGCAGGGACGAATGGGGCTCCAGCAATCAGCCCCAGCATTTT. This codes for CATSRDEWGSSNQPQHF.